These 8 T cell receptor beta chains came from one sample sequenced in a study of T cell repertoires in cytomegalovirus infection (dated by TCRdb to about 2019). The sample was run on an Illumina HiSeq 1500. Using fastp trimming at Q25 and MiXCR clonotype assembly, TCRdb reanalyzed the public sequencing data and kept in-frame beta chains. Entries that share a CDR3 protein sequence are merged under the most common genes and DNA. In this sample the table shows 250,000 to 300,000 distinct CDR3 sequences, under 30% of which occur a single time. More than 11% of the sample goes to the ten largest clones. Sequenced input: PBMCs. Every receptor here comes from a human donor in good health (CMV status not recorded). Some clones in this sample may be carry-over from other donors' samples.

J is TRBJ2-1 and V is TRBV20-1, with 7 bases fitting TRBD1. After removal of 0 bases from V and 8 bases from J, the junction contained 10 bases not matched to a gene. The CDR3 sequence is 15 residues long. Germline values: CDR1 DFQATT, CDR2 SNEGSKA (reference sequence). The CDR3 sequence: CSARDPVRGKDEQFF. In DNA form, the CDR3 reads TGCAGTGCTAGAGATCCGGTCAGGGGGAAGGATGAGCAGTTCTTC.

This clonotype was detected many times. The chain uses TRBV7-8 and TRBJ2-5; D is perhaps TRBD1 or TRBD2 (5 bases each). In germline, CDR1 is SGHVS, CDR2 FQNEAQ. V was cut by 1 base and J by 10 bases, with 16 bases left in between. The CDR3 sequence is 14 residues long. The CDR3 DNA reads as TGTGCCAGCAGCTTAGAGCAGGGCCCTGAGGGCCAGTACTTC. This encodes CASSLEQGPEGQYF.

This clonotype showed up just a few times. At one boundary the junction diverges from the germline segment, which might be a read error. This chain uses TRBV7-7 with TRBJ2-5; TRBD2 agrees at 11 bases. The CDR3 length is 16 residues. CDR1 is SSHAT, CDR2 FNYEAQ, per germline (reference sequence). This CDR3 is CASSPGSGGAGETQYF. CDR3 nucleotide sequence: TGTGCTAGCAGCCCGGGTAGCGGGGGGGCCGGAGAGACCCAGTACTTC.

V usage is TRBV12-3 or TRBV12-4 and J usage is TRBJ2-1; 8 bases are shared with TRBD1. This CDR3 is built from 14 residues. The trim removed 0 bases at V and 16 bases at J, leaving 11 bases unmatched. The CDR3 region has the DNA TGTGCCAGCAGTTTAGCGGGACAGGTCCGTAGGTGTTTCTTC. The encoded protein is CASSLAGQVRRCFF.

The chain is built from TRBV10-3 and TRBJ1-5; D possibly corresponds to TRBD1 (6 bases). The V gene lost 8 bases and the J gene lost 1 base, with 15 bases spanning the gap. The CDR3 sequence is 15 residues long. CDR1 ENHRY and CDR2 SYGVKD come from the germline V gene. The DNA of the CDR3 is TGTGCCATCGGAGGGGGGGGCAGGAGCAATCAGCCCCAGCATTTT. Translation gives CAIGGGGRSNQPQHF.

This chain uses TRBV5-5 with TRBJ2-1, with D unresolved. Trimming pared 3 bases from V and 2 bases from J, leaving 12 bases between. This CDR3 spans 15 amino acids. Germline V gene sequence: CDR1 SGHKS, CDR2 YYEKEE (reference sequence). CDR3 sequence: CASSYGWGAYNEQFF. In DNA form, the CDR3 reads TGTGCCAGCAGCTATGGCTGGGGTGCCTACAATGAGCAGTTCTTC.

This clonotype was seen a few times. The chain recombines TRBV29-1 with TRBJ1-5; no firm D call. CDR3 length: 13 amino acids. V was pared by 5 bases and J by 4 bases, with 12 bases between. The V gene's germline CDR1 is SQVTM and CDR2 ANQGSEA. The CDR3 DNA sequence: TGCAGCGTTAGGGCCTCCCTTAATCAGCCCCAGCATTTT. Translated: CSVRASLNQPQHF.

This clonotype occurred many times. The rearrangement links TRBV14 to TRBJ2-1; no definite D call. The V end lost 0 bases, the J end lost 9 bases, and 36 bases lay between the germline ends. The CDR3 runs to 22 residues. CDR1 is SGHDN, CDR2 FVKESK, per germline. The CDR3 DNA reads TGTGCCAGCAGCCAAGATTTTGGGCTACCGAGAGGCGGTTTAGACAATCTCGGTGAGCAGTTCTTC. This sequence encodes CASSQDFGLPRGGLDNLGEQFF.